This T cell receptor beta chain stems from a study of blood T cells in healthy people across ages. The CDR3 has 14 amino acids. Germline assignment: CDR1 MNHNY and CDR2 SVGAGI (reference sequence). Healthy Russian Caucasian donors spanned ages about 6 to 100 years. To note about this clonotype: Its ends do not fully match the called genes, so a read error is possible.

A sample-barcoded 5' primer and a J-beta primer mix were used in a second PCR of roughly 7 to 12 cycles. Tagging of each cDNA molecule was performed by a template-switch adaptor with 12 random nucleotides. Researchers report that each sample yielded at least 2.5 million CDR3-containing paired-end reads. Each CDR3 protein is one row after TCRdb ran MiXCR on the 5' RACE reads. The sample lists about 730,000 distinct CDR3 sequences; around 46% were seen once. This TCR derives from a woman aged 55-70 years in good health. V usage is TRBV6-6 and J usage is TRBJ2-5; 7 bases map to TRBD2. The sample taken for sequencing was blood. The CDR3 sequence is CAGSQVGRQETQYF. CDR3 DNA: TGTGCCGGCAGCCAAGTCGGGAGGCAAGAGACCCAGTACTTC.